This TCR beta chain was sequenced for a study of cytomegalovirus exposure and HLA in healthy donors. Study-level information: Genetic ancestry analysis placed approximately 79% of the 410 or so donors that were genotyped in the Caucasian-associated cluster. Regarding the study as a whole: Prior analysis indicated that the majority of TCR beta V segments exhibited productivity approximately 90% or approximately 30% of the time. Listed as cytomegalovirus-associated were 164 TCR beta chains.

The CDR3 spans 14 residues. Germline V gene data show CDR1 as LGHNA and CDR2 as YSLEER. V shed 4 bases and J shed 2 bases, with 11 bases lying between them. The PCR ran on 60 Vbeta and 13 Jbeta primers. Some clones are missing from TCRdb's copy, which holds only in-frame ones; the method was immunoSEQ multiplex PCR. The table has about 62,000 clones, 80% to 90% seen once. The table lists this clone with a few counts. The antigen is undetermined. This sequence joins TRBV4-3 and TRBJ1-1, with TRBD1 as a possible D gene (6 bases). The receptor was derived from a woman in her 30s in good health and CMV-seronegative. Material: PBMCs. Here the CDR3 DNA reads TGCGCCAGCAGCCGGACGACAGGAAACACTGAAGCTTTCTTT. This sequence encodes CASSRTTGNTEAFF.